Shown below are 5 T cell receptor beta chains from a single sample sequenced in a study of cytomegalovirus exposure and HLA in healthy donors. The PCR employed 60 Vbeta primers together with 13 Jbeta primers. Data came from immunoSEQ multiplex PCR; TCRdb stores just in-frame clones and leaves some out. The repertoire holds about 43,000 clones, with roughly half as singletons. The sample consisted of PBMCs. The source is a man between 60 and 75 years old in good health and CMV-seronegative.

For the CDR3, the DNA is TGTGCCAGCAGTCCGGGACAGGGGAGGTATGGCTACACCTTC. Its translation: CASSPGQGRYGYTF. The chain uses TRBV6-5 and TRBJ1-2; 10 bases align to TRBD1. The ends lost 5 bases at V and 5 bases at J; junction bases unmatched: 5. The germline CDR1 and CDR2 sequences are MNHEY and SVGAGI. The CDR3 is made up of 14 amino acids.

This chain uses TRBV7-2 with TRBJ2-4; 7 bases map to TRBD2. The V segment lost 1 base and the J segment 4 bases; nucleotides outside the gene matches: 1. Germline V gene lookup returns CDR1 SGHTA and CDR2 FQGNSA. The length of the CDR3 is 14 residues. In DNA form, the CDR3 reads TGTGCCAGCAGCTTAGACGGGGGGAAAAACATTCAGTACTTC. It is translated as CASSLDGGKNIQYF.

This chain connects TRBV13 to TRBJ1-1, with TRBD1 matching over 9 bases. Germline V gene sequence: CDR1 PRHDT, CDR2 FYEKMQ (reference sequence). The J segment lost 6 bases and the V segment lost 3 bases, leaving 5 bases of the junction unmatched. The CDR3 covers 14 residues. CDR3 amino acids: CASSFRDRAPEAFF. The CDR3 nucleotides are TGTGCCAGCAGCTTCCGGGACAGGGCCCCTGAAGCTTTCTTT.

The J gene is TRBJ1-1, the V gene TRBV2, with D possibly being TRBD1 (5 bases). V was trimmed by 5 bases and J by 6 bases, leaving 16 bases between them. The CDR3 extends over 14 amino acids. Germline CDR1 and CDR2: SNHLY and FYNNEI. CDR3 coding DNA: TGTGCCAGCAGTTATTTGACTTCGGGGGCTGAAGCTTTCTTT. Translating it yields CASSYLTSGAEAFF.

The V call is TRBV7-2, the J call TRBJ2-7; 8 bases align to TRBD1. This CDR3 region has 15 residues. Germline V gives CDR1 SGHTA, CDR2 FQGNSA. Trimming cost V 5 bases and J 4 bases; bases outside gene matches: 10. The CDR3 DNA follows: TGTGCCAGCAGCCGGACAGGGCAAGATATGTACGAGCAGTACTTC. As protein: CASSRTGQDMYEQYF.